The clone carrying this T cell receptor (beta chain) was detected many times. What it binds is unknown. The entry originates in a study of T cells in Graves' hyperthyroidism and ophthalmopathy. Broader study findings: Most expanded thyroid clonotypes above 0.001 also appeared in blood. Onset of ophthalmopathy came a median 6.5 months after the model predicted it.

It was RNA transcripts that yielded the amplified TCR beta CDR3 regions. HTBI primers were employed in a first-round RT-PCR of the TCR CDR3. TCRdb re-called the multiplex PCR reads through MiXCR, storing one row per CDR3 protein. The sample lists 530,000 or so distinct CDR3 sequences; roughly 17% were seen once. CDR1 is SGHVS, CDR2 FNYEAQ, per germline. V lost 5 bases, J lost 6 bases, and 8 bases stayed unmatched. The CDR3 has 14 residues. The clonotype was recovered from a woman younger than 35 with Graves' ophthalmopathy. The chain recombines TRBV7-6 with TRBJ1-1, with 8 bases identical to TRBD1. The specimen sequenced was blood. The CDR3 DNA follows: TGTGCCAGCAGCCCAGACAGGGGAGGGCCTGAAGCTTTCTTT. Protein product: CASSPDRGGPEAFF.